This T cell receptor beta chain was sequenced during a study of Ad26.COV2.S vaccination and SARS-CoV-2 variants (dated by TCRdb to the early 2020s). Some background on the complete study: Donors in the vaccine arm were drawn from COV1001, a multicentre, randomized, double-blind, placebo-controlled phase I-IIa trial testing Ad26.COV2.S in healthy adults. Trial participants were randomized into five groups of five: low-dose or high-dose Ad26.COV2.S given once or twice, or placebo on both occasions. Sequencing of the TCRbeta repertoire served to evaluate the specificity and breadth of SARS-CoV-2-reactive T cell receptors following Ad26.COV2.S vaccination. Throughout the experiments and outcome assessment, investigators stayed blinded to trial group allocation. Ad26.COV2.S was given intramuscularly at 5x10^10 or 1x10^11 viral particles, as a single shot or as two shots 56 days apart. The TCR-sequenced set comprised approximately 30 samples: some 20 Ad26.COV2.S vaccine recipients, 5 placebo recipients and 8 SARS-CoV-2 convalescent individuals. Overall results and qualifications from the work: The study was not powered to compare responses between vaccine doses or regimens. Spike-specific TCR breadth was higher in Ad26.COV2.S recipients than in placebo recipients (P = 0.0014). According to the authors, total T cell responses may have been underestimated by the TCR breadth and depth analyses. Vaccine and placebo recipients had similar non-spike TCR breadth, a finding consistent with the vaccine containing only spike. After vaccination, substantial breadth of spike-specific CD8+ and CD4+ T cell responses was reported.

This clone has a handful of counts. No cognate antigen has been identified for it. One base away there is no much larger clone; base qualities are not given. From the cysteine up to the phenylalanine, the CDR3 has a length of 16 residues. CDR3 DNA only is kept here, 48 bases in frame from base 1. V is clipped by 0 bases and J by 3 bases, and the sequence between their germline boundaries is 15 bases long. CDR1 SGHRS and CDR2 YFSETQ are derived from the germline V gene. The treatment or condition label here, explained by the study, means: some 20 received Ad26.COV2.S at low or high dose, single or two shots; 5 received placebo; per-sample allocation not given. For vaccine and placebo recipients, repertoires were sequenced using samples collected on day 63 after the first injection. Between 29 July and 7 August 2020, Cohort 1b enrolled around 24 adults aged 18-55 years at one site in Boston, USA. Ad26.COV2.S was a replication-incompetent adenovirus type 26 vector expressing a prefusion-stabilized SARS-CoV-2 spike protein from the original Wuhan strain.

The immunoSEQ Assay was the method used to sequence TCRbeta CDR3 regions. After extraction, genomic DNA underwent amplification by bias-controlled multiplex PCR, followed by high-throughput sequencing. In the original analysis: To quantify the absolute abundance of every unique TCRbeta CDR3 region, sequences were collapsed and filtered. Usable DNA was measured by amplifying reference genes present in all nucleated cells, and TCRbeta template counts were normalized to that usable DNA to estimate T cell fraction. Repertoire TCRs were annotated as SARS-CoV-2-specific by exact matching of V gene, CDR3 amino acid sequence and J gene to a known reactive TCR set. The reference SARS-CoV-2 TCR set was obtained from MIRA and was filtered for enrichment in COVID-19-positive ImmuneCODE repertoires, whereby public or cross-reactive TCRs were removed. Based on the MIRA antigens, annotated TCRs were further analysed at the level of specific ORF or position within ORF. Breadth was defined as annotated unique rearrangements over total unique productive rearrangements; depth was the summed frequency of those rearrangements. Two-sided Wilcoxon rank-sum tests were used to compare TCR breadth between groups. Imported from immuneACCESS, the table was reduced by TCRdb to in-frame sequences with V and J called. These copies leave out some clones; in studies compared against another copy, an unresolved V gene accounts for under half, and the cause of the remainder is not known. For V, J and clone size, that table is used; D and trimming come from the DNA. Present in this sample are some 340,000 clones, about 82% of which were seen just once. The top ten clones comprise under 2.5% of the sample.

The TCR sequence derives from a person between 18 and 60 years old who received the Ad26.COV2.S COVID-19 vaccine or a placebo. Here the chain combines TRBV5-1 and TRBJ1-2; there is no confident call for the D gene. Sequences were derived from peripheral blood, sampled in a trial of Ad26.COV2.S vaccine versus placebo. Read as DNA, the sequence is TGCGCCAGCAGCTTGGTGGACGCTGGCTGGGACTATGGCTACACCTTC. It is translated as CASSLVDAGWDYGYTF.